This T cell receptor (beta chain) was profiled in a study of blood T cell repertoires in COVID-19 (dated by TCRdb to the early 2020s). The study in broad terms: Samples from collaborators originated in the United States, Italy and Spain and spanned both the acute and convalescent phases of COVID-19. The samples were drawn from two sources: the first 160 participants of the ongoing ImmuneRACE study, and 1,254 subjects contributed by 6 global collaborators. Where HLA class I and class II types were available, the types were taken from metadata supplied by the sample provider, not from assay-based typing. Deeply sampled blood TCRbeta repertoires from subjects exposed to, actively infected with, or recovered from COVID-19 were included in the dataset. The prospective study material was composed of cDNA or gDNA derived from T cells, B-cell-depleted T cells, or PBMCs. A freely available public database, intended as a resource for researchers studying the immune response to SARS-CoV-2, is where the repertoires were released. The sample metadata nearly always contained a de-identified subject ID, COVID-19 status, age in years and sex. What the authors observed across the whole study: Clinical and demographic metadata were provided uncurated, with the amount varying by source and participant.

Participants in the prospective study were aged about 18 to 95 years, lived in 20 to 25 United States geographic areas, and enrolled through a virtual design. In the prospective study, cohorts were assigned on the basis of participant-reported clinical history obtained from a screening survey and a study questionnaire. ImmuneRACE Cohort 3 recovered participants were defined by two consecutive negative NP/OP PCR tests, healthcare professional clearance, or symptom resolution. Each participant in the prospective study had whole blood, serum and a nasopharyngeal or oropharyngeal swab collected by mobile phlebotomists. Additional blood draws and questionnaires over an approximately 2-month period could optionally be provided by prospective study participants. Blood samples from the prospective study were shipped frozen or at room temperature prior to DNA extraction. To note about this clone: What this receptor recognizes is not known. Base qualities are not at hand, and no much larger clone is one base apart.

TCRbeta CDR3 regions were amplified from genomic DNA by means of the immunoSEQ Assay, a bias-controlled multiplex PCR. Per the source publication's procedure: Nucleated cell counts per sample were estimated from amplification of reference gene primers within the assay. To quantify the absolute abundance of each unique TCRbeta CDR3 rearrangement, sequence reads were collapsed and filtered. For each sample, productive Simpson clonality was calculated as the square root of Simpson's diversity index across productive rearrangements. In TCRdb, the immuneACCESS table is reduced to in-frame sequences with V and J assigned. These tables do not hold every clone; where another copy was compared, an unresolved V gene accounts for under half, and the others remain unexplained. The V and J calls and the clone size are those of that table, but D and trimming were determined from the DNA. The table for this sample lists roughly 200,000 clones; roughly four fifths of them were counted only once. Around 9.2% of the sample comes from the top ten.

CDR1 and CDR2, per the germline V gene, are SGHDT and YYEEEE. Trimming accounts for 2 bases at V and 4 bases at J, while the number of junction bases matched to no gene is 14. The CDR3 measures 17 amino acids from cysteine to phenylalanine. Only the CDR3 part of the read is kept: 51 bases, read in frame from the first base. The receptor's source is a man aged 35 to 55 who had recovered from COVID-19. The rearranged segments are TRBV5-6 and TRBJ1-2; a stretch of 7 junction bases matches TRBD1. Sequenced: PBMCs or T cells enriched from blood (not recorded which). The nucleotides read TGTGCCAGCAGCTTTAGACAGGGCGGTCTCTCCTTCTATGGCTACACCTTC. It is translated as CASSFRQGGLSFYGYTF.